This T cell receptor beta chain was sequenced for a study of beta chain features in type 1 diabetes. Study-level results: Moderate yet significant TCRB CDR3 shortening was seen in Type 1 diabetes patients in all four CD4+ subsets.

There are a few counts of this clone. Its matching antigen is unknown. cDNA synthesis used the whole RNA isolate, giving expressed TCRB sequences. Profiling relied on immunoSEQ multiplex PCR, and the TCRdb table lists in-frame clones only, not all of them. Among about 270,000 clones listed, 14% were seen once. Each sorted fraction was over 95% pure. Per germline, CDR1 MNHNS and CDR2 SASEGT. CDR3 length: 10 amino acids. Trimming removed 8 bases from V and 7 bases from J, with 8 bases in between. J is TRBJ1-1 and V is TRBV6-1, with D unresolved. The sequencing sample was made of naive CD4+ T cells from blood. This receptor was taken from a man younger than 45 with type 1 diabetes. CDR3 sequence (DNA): TGTGCCAGCGGTCCCTATGAAGCTTTCTTT. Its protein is CASGPYEAFF.